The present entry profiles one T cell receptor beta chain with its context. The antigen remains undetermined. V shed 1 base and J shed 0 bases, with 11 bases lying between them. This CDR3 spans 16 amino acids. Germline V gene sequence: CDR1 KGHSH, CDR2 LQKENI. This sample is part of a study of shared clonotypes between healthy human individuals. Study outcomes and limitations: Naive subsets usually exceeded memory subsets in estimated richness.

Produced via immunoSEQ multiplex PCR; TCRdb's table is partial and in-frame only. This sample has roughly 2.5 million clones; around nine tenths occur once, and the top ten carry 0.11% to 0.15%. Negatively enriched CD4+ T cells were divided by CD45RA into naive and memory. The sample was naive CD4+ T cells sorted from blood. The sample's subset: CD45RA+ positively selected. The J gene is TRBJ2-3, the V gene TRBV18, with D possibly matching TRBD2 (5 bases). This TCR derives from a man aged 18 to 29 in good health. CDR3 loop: CASSPLGLQSTDTQYF. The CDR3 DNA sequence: TGTGCCAGCTCACCACTTGGACTCCAGAGCACAGATACGCAGTATTTT.